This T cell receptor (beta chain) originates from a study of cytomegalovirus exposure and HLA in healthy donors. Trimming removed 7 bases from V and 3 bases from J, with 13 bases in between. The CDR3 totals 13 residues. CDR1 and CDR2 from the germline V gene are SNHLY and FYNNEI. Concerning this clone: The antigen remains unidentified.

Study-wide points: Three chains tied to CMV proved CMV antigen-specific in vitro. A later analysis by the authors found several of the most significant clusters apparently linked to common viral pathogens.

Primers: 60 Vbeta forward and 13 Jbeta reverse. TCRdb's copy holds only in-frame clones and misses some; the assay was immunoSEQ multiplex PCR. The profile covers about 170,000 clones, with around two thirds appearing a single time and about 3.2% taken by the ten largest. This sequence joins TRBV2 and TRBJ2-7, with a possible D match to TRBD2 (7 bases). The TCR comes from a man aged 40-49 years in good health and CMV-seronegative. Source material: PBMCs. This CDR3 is CASITGRGYEQYF. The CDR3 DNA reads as TGTGCCAGCATAACAGGGAGGGGCTACGAGCAGTACTTC.